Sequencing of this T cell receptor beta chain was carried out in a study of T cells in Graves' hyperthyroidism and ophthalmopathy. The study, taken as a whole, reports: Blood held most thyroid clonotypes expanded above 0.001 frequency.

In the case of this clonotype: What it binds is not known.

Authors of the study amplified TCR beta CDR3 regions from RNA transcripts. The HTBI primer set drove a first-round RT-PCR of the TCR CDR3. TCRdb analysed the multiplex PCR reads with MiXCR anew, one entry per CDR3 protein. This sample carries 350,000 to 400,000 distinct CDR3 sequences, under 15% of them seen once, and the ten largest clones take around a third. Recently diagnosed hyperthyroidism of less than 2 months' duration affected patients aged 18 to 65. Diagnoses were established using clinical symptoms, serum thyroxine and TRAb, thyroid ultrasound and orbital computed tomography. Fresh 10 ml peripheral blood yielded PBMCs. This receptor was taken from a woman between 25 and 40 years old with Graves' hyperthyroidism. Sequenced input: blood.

CDR3 region: CASSTGGRAGGPKFSYNEQFF. In DNA, the CDR3 is TGTGCCAGCAGCACGGGGGGGCGAGCGGGAGGCCCTAAATTCTCCTACAATGAGCAGTTCTTC. This chain connects TRBV28 to TRBJ2-1, with 9 nucleotides matching TRBD2. The V and J ends lost 6 bases and 0 bases, in that order; junction bases with no gene match: 21. Germline V CDR1 and CDR2: MDHEN, SYDVKM. The CDR3 runs 21 residues.